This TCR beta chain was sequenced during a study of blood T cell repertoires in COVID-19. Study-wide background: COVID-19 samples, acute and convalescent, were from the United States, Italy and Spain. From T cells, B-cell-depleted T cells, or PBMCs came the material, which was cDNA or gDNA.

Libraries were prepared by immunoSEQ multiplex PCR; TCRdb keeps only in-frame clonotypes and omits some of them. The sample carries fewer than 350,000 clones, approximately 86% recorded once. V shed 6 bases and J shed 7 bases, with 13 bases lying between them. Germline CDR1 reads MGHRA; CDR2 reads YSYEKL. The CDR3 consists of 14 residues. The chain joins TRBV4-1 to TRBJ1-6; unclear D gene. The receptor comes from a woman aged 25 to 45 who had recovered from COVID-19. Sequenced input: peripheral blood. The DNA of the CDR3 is TGCGCCAGCAGGAATCGGGAGACCAATTCACCCCTCCACTTT. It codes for CASRNRETNSPLHF.